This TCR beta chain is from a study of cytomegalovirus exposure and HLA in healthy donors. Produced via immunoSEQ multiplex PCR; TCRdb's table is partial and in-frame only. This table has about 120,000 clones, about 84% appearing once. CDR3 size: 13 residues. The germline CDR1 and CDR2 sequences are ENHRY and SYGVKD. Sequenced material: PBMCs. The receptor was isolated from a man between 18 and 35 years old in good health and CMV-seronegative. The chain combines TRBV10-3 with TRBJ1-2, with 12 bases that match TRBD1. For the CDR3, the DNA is TGTGGGACCGGGACAGGGGGCCCCTATGGCTACACCTTC. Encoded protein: CGTGTGGPYGYTF.